This T cell receptor beta chain was found in a study of blood T cell repertoires in COVID-19. CDR1 is LGHDT and CDR2 is YNNKEL in the germline V gene (reference sequence). V lost 3 bases, J lost 7 bases, and 5 bases stayed unmatched. The CDR3 covers 14 residues. The repertoire was sequenced with immunoSEQ multiplex PCR; TCRdb's copy has only in-frame clones and lacks some. This table holds roughly 250,000 clones, about 81% found once. Sample: peripheral blood. This receptor was obtained from a woman aged 55-70 years with active or convalescent COVID-19. The V and J genes are TRBV3-1 (or the pseudogene TRBV3-2) and TRBJ1-2; TRBD1 aligns across 10 bases. The CDR3 DNA is TGTGCCAGCAGCCAGGGCCGGGACAGGGGTGGCTACACCTTC. It specifies CASSQGRDRGGYTF.